This T cell receptor beta chain came from a study of blood T cell repertoires in COVID-19. Study in general: The United States, Italy and Spain supplied acute and convalescent COVID-19 samples. PBMCs, B-cell-depleted T cells, or T cells were the source of the cDNA or gDNA that made up the material.

In the original processing: Estimates of nucleated cell counts were drawn from the amplification of reference gene primers. Using immunoSEQ multiplex PCR, the repertoire was profiled, and TCRdb retains in-frame clones only, with some absent. D and trimming come from the DNA, and the V and J calls and clone size come from that table. This sample carries 150,000 to 200,000 clones, about 85% of them seen once, and the ten largest clones take 6.9%. This CDR3 is 14 amino acids long. Germline V gene lookup returns CDR1 KGHSH and CDR2 LQKENI. Trimming cost V 3 bases and J 6 bases; bases outside gene matches: 3. Seattle participants joined during active infection and were tracked over time.

The sequence was obtained from a man older than 75 with COVID-19, enrolled during active disease. Source material: peripheral blood. The chain links TRBV18 to TRBJ1-2; the match to TRBD1 covers 11 bases. The CDR3 protein is CASSPGTGGDGYTF. CDR3 nucleotide sequence: TGTGCCAGCTCACCCGGGACAGGGGGTGATGGCTACACCTTC.